One T cell receptor (beta chain) is described in this entry. The antigen it binds to is not known. No per-base quality is available; no much larger clone lies one base away. This entry is derived from a study of Ad26.COV2.S vaccination and SARS-CoV-2 variants (dated by TCRdb to about 2021). At the level of the whole study: Vaccine-arm donors came from COV1001, a multicentre, randomized, double-blind, placebo-controlled phase I-IIa trial of Ad26.COV2.S in healthy adults. Ad26.COV2.S was given intramuscularly at 5x10^10 or 1x10^11 viral particles, as a single shot or as two shots 56 days apart. The specificity and breadth of SARS-CoV-2-reactive T cell receptors after Ad26.COV2.S vaccination were assessed by TCRbeta repertoire sequencing. A total of roughly 30 samples were included in the TCR-sequenced set, comprising some 20 Ad26.COV2.S vaccine recipients, 5 placebo recipients and 8 SARS-CoV-2 convalescent individuals. Participants in the trial were split at random into five groups of five each, receiving low-dose or high-dose Ad26.COV2.S once or twice, or else placebo on both occasions. Blinding of investigators to trial group allocation was maintained during experiments and outcome assessment.

The immunoSEQ Assay was used to sequence TCRbeta CDR3 regions. After extraction, genomic DNA underwent amplification by bias-controlled multiplex PCR, followed by high-throughput sequencing. As for how the authors treated the data: Collapsing and filtering of sequences were performed to quantify the absolute abundance of each unique TCRbeta CDR3 region. Usable DNA was measured by amplifying reference genes present in all nucleated cells, and TCRbeta template counts were normalized to that usable DNA to estimate T cell fraction. Repertoire TCRs were annotated as SARS-CoV-2-specific by exact matching of V gene, CDR3 amino acid sequence and J gene to a known reactive TCR set. The reference SARS-CoV-2 TCR set was derived from MIRA and filtered for enrichment in COVID-19-positive ImmuneCODE repertoires, a step that removed public or cross-reactive TCRs. Using the MIRA antigens, annotated TCRs were further analysed by specific ORF or by position within an ORF. Breadth was defined as the number of annotated unique rearrangements divided by the total number of unique productive rearrangements, and depth was defined as the summed frequency of the annotated unique rearrangements. TCR breadth was compared between groups using two-sided Wilcoxon rank-sum tests. This is the immuneACCESS table as TCRdb keeps it, with only in-frame sequences that have V and J called. A part of the clones is gone; compared with another copy, unresolved V genes explain less than half, and the rest is unexplained. The V and J calls and clone size come from that table; D and trimming were worked out from the DNA. A total of hundreds of thousands of clones appear in this sample, 65% to 90% of them only once. The ten biggest clones cover around 11% of the sample.

The CDR3 holds 13 amino acids from the cysteine to the phenylalanine. The retained sequence is limited to the CDR3, 39 bases, with the frame set at the first base. Per the germline V gene, SGHTA is the CDR1 and FQGNSA is the CDR2. A distance of 4 bases separates the germline ends of V and J, which lose 1 base and 1 base respectively. On the study overall, not on this receptor specifically: The study was not powered to compare responses between vaccine doses or regimens. Higher spike-specific TCR breadth was observed in Ad26.COV2.S recipients than in placebo recipients (P = 0.0014). Substantial breadth of spike-specific CD8+ and CD4+ T cell responses was reported after vaccination. Vaccine and placebo recipients had similar non-spike TCR breadth, a finding consistent with the vaccine containing only spike. The authors noted that the TCR breadth and depth analyses may have underestimated total T cell responses.

This specimen's treatment or condition label, per the study, means: about 20 received Ad26.COV2.S at low or high dose, single or two shots; five or six received placebo; per-sample allocation not given. Repertoires of vaccine and placebo recipients were sequenced from samples collected on day 63 after the first injection. Between 29 July and 7 August 2020, Cohort 1b enrolled about 27 adults aged 18-55 years at one site in Boston, USA. Ad26.COV2.S consisted of a replication-incompetent adenovirus type 26 vector by which a prefusion-stabilized SARS-CoV-2 spike protein from the original Wuhan strain was expressed.

Sample: peripheral blood, taken in a trial of Ad26.COV2.S vaccine versus placebo. This TCR came from a person aged 18 to 65 who received the Ad26.COV2.S COVID-19 vaccine or a placebo. The rearrangement joined TRBV7-2 to TRBJ1-1; the D gene cannot be named for sure. The bases are TGTGCCAGCAGCTTAGAGGAGAACACTGAAGCTTTCTTT. Translation gives CASSLEENTEAFF.